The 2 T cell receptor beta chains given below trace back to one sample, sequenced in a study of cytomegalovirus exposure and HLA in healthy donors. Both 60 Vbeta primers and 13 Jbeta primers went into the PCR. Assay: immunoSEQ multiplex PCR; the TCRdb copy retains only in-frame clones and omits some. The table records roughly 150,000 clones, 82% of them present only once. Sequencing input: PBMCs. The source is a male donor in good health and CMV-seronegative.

The CDR3 DNA follows: TGTGCCAGCAGTCTCGACGACGGGTATACTGAAGCTTTCTTT. Translating gives CASSLDDGYTEAFF. The chain carries TRBV27 and TRBJ1-1; no reliable D call. Trimming took 5 bases from V and 5 from J, leaving 15 bases between them. CDR3 length equals 14 residues. CDR1 and CDR2 from the germline V gene are MNHEY and SMNVEV (reference sequence).

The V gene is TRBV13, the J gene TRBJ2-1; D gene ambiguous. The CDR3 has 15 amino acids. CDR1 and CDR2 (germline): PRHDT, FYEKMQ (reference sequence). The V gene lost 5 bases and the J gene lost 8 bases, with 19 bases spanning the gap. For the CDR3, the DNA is TGTGCCAGCAGCCCGCCCGTGAGGCGAGGAGATGAGCAGTTCTTC. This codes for CASSPPVRRGDEQFF.